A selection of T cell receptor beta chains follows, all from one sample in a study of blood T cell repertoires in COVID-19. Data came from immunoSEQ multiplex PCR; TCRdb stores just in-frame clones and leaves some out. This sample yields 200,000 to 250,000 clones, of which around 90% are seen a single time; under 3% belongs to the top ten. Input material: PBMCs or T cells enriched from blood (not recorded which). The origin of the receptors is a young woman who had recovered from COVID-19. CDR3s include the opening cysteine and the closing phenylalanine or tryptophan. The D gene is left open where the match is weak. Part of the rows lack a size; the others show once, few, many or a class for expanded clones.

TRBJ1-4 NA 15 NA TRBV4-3 TGCGCCAGCAGCCAAGATGAGGGTACGAGTGAAAAACTGTTTTTT CASSQDEGTSEKLFF
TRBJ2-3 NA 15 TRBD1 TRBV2 TGTGCCAGCACCGAGGGACAGGGGGCATGGGATACGCAGTATTTT CASTEGQGAWDTQYF
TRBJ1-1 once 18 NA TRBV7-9 TGTGCCAGCAGCGATGTCGGAGGGGCAGGGCGGATGAACACTGAAGCTTTCTTT CASSDVGGAGRMNTEAFF
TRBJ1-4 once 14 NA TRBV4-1 TGCGCCAGCAGTGATCGTGGGGAGAATGAAAAACTGTTTTTT CASSDRGENEKLFF
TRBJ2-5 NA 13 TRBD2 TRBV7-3 TGTGCCAGCAGCTTAGCGGGGGATGAGACCCAGTACTTC CASSLAGDETQYF
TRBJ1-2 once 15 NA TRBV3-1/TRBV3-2 TGTGCCAGCAGCCAAGATTATTCGGGAAACTATGGCTACACCTTC CASSQDYSGNYGYTF
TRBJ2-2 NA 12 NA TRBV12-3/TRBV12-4 TGTGCCAGCATTATAAGCCCCGGGGAGCTGTTTTTT CASIISPGELFF
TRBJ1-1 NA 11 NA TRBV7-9 TGTGCCAGCAGCTTTGAGCCAGAAGCTTTCTTT CASSFEPEAFF
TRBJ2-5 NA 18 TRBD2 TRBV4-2 TGTGCCAGCAGCCCTAACGATGTAGCGGGGGGGCACCAAGAGACCCAGTACTTC CASSPNDVAGGHQETQYF
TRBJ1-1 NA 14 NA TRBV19 TGTGCCAGTAGAGGGCGCGGGGGTGGCACTGAAGCTTTCTTT CASRGRGGGTEAFF
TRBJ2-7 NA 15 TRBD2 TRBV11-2 TGTGCCAGCAGCCCCGTAGCGGGGGGGTCCTACGAGCAGTACTTC CASSPVAGGSYEQYF